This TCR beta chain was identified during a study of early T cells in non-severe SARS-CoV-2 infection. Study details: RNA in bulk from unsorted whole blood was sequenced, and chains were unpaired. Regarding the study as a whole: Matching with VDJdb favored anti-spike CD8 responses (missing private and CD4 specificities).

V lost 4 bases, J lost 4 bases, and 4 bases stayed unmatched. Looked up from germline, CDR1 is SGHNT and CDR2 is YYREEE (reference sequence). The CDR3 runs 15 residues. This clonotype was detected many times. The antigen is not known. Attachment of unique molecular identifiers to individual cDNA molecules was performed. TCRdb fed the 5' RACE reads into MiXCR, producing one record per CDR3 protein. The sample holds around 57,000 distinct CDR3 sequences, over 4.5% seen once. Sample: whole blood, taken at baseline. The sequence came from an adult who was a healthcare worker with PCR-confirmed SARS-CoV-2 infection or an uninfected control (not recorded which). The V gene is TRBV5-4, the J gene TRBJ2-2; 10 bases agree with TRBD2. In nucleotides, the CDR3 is TGTGCCAGCAGCCCTAGCGGGAGTAGCACCGGGGAGCTGTTTTTT. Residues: CASSPSGSSTGELFF.